This passage covers 7 T cell receptor beta chains from one sample sequenced in a study of T cell repertoires in aging, cancer and after chemotherapy. TRB rearrangements spanning V, D and J were amplified using mixed TRB-A/B primers. A single record per CDR3 protein comes from TCRdb applying MiXCR to the multiplex PCR reads. The data show fewer than 13,000 distinct CDR3 sequences, around 30% seen once. The template was genomic DNA from peripheral blood, not RNA. The sequencing sample was made of blood. The receptors were sampled from a human donor in good health.

The chain links TRBV30 to TRBJ1-5, with 8 bases identical to TRBD1. With 7 bases clipped from V and 2 bases from J, the junction kept 10 bases outside the gene matches. This CDR3 spans 15 amino acids. The germline V gene has CDR1 GTSNPN and CDR2 SVGIG (reference sequence). CDR3 nucleotide sequence: TGTGCCTCGTCGGGAGGACAGGGCCGCAATCAGCCCCAGCATTTT. This sequence encodes CASSGGQGRNQPQHF.

The chain carries TRBV11-3 and TRBJ1-1; a possible D gene is TRBD1 (5 bases). The CDR3 extends over 13 amino acids. With 3 bases removed from V and 1 base from J, the gap between germline ends came to 6 bases. From germline, CDR1 is SGHNT and CDR2 YENEEA. The CDR3 DNA reads TGTGCCAGCAGCTTTCAGGGGAACACTGAAGCTTTCTTT. This codes for CASSFQGNTEAFF.

This chain joins TRBV29-1 and TRBJ2-1; TRBD1 matches at 9 bases. The junction had 8 bases not matched to a gene; V was cut back by 5 bases and J by 6 bases. The CDR3 has 14 amino acids. Per the germline V gene, CDR1 is SQVTM and CDR2 is ANQGSEA. CDR3 nucleotides: TGCAGCGTTCTCAGCGGACAGGGGATCAATGAGCAGTTCTTC. This sequence encodes CSVLSGQGINEQFF.

J is TRBJ2-1 and V is TRBV5-6; D is undetermined. Germline values: CDR1 SGHDT, CDR2 YYEEEE. CDR3 size: 11 residues. Trimming took 0 bases from V and 12 from J, leaving 7 bases between them. The CDR3, as DNA: TGTGCCAGCAGCTTGGAGAACGCGCAGTTCTTC. It translates to CASSLENAQFF.

This clonotype has only a few counts. The rearrangement joins TRBV27 to TRBJ2-7; the D is unclear. This CDR3 contains 14 residues. CDR1 is MNHEY and CDR2 is SMNVEV in the germline V gene (reference sequence). V was clipped by 1 base and J by 3 bases, with 10 bases between them. The CDR3 is CASSLLASHYEQYF. The CDR3 coding sequence is TGTGCCAGCAGTTTATTGGCCAGCCACTACGAGCAGTACTTC.

This clonotype was found a few times. The V and J genes are TRBV18 and TRBJ2-7, with TRBD1 matching over 10 bases. Per the germline V gene, CDR1 is KGHSH and CDR2 is LQKENI. The V and J ends lost 4 bases and 3 bases, in that order; junction bases with no gene match: 9. The CDR3 extends over 16 amino acids. The CDR3 DNA reads as TGTGCCAGCTCACAACTCCGGGACAGGGGCCTCTACGAGCAGTACTTC. Its translation: CASSQLRDRGLYEQYF. The variable domain in full, completed from reference TRBV18 and TRBJ2-7, reads NAGVMQNPRHLVRRRGQEARLRCSPMKGHSHVYWYRQLPEEGLKFMVYLQKENIIDESGMPKERFSAEFPKEGPSILRIQQVVRGDSAAYFCASSQLRDRGLYEQYFGPGTRLTVT.

This clonotype was counted only a few times. The gene calls are TRBV19 and TRBJ1-2; TRBD1 matches at 12 bases. The CDR3 contains 15 residues. The trim removed 5 bases at V and 4 bases at J, leaving 5 bases unmatched. Germline values: CDR1 LNHDA, CDR2 SQIVND (reference sequence). DNA of the CDR3: TGTGCCAGTAGTCCGGGGACAGGGGGCAGCTATGGCTACACCTTC. It codes for CASSPGTGGSYGYTF.